The clone carrying this T cell receptor beta chain showed up just a few times. What it binds is unknown. The germline CDR1 and CDR2 sequences are LGHDT and YNNKEL (reference sequence). The CDR3 covers 15 residues. Trimming removed 1 base from V and 4 bases from J; junction bases left unmatched: 5. From the RT-PCR reads, TCRdb called clonotypes with MiXCR, one entry per CDR3 protein. The table includes roughly 790,000 distinct CDR3 sequences, roughly 20% detected once. The sample comes from a study of response to subunit inactivated influenza vaccine. Findings and caveats of the study: The authors offered the suggestion that each seasonal influenza vaccination recruits few new T cells.

The sequenced sample was PBMCs from blood, obtained about 5 days after vaccination. V usage is TRBV3-1 and J usage is TRBJ2-7; 9 bases match TRBD1. The source is a man in his forties or fifties who received an inactivated influenza vaccine. The CDR3 is CASSQVQQGAYEQYF. The CDR3 coding sequence is TGTGCCAGCAGCCAAGTCCAACAGGGGGCTTACGAGCAGTACTTC.